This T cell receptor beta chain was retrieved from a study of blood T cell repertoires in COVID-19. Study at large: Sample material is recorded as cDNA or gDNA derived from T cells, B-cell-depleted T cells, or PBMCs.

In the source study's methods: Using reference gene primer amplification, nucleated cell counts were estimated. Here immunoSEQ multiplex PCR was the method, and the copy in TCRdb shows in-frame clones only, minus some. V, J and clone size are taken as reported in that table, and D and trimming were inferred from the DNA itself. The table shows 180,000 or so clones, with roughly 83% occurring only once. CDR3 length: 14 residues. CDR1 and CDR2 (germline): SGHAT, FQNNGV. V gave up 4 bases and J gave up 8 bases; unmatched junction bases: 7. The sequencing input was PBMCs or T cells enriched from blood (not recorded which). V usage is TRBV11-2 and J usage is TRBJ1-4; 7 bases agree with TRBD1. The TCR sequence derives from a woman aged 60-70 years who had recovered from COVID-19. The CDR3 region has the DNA TGTGCCAGCAGCTACGGGTCACAGGGGGAAAAACTGTTTTTT. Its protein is CASSYGSQGEKLFF.